This section outlines one TCR beta chain sequence together with its context. Antigen specificity is unknown. The sample comes from a study of cytomegalovirus exposure and HLA in healthy donors. Study observations and caveats: In most subjects, TCR beta sequences reportedly gave accurate predictions of HLA-A and HLA-B alleles.

PCR used 60 Vbeta primers and 13 Jbeta primers. Libraries were prepared by immunoSEQ multiplex PCR; TCRdb keeps only in-frame clonotypes and omits some of them. The data contain approximately 89,000 clones, 85% of them singletons. The sequencing sample was made of PBMCs. The origin of this receptor is a middle-aged man in good health and CMV-seropositive.

The CDR3 bases are TGTGCCACCAGCCGGACTAGCGGCCAAGAGACCCAGTACTTC. Translating it yields CATSRTSGQETQYF. The V and J genes are TRBV15 and TRBJ2-5; 10 bases fit TRBD2. The CDR3 spans 14 residues. Germline trimming cut 5 bases from V and 1 base from J; bases unmatched to any gene: 1. CDR1 and CDR2 (germline): LNHNV, YYDKDF (reference sequence). Using reference TRBV15 and TRBJ2-5 for the parts outside the CDR3, the full variable domain is DAMVIQNPRYQVTQFGKPVTLSCSQTLNHNVMYWYQQKSSQAPKLLFHYYDKDFNNEADTPDNFQSRRPNTSFCFLDIRSPGLGDTAMYLCATSRTSGQETQYFGPGTRLLVL.